This T cell receptor beta chain stems from a study of long-term antiretroviral therapy in people with HIV. Samples were assayed with immunoSEQ v3.0 at survey level. The assay was immunoSEQ multiplex PCR, and TCRdb's table has in-frame clones only and misses some. The table lists 30,000 to 40,000 clones, about 83% of them singletons, with over 7% in the top ten. V dropped 0 bases and J dropped 4 bases, with 10 bases sitting between them. Germline CDR1 SGDLS, CDR2 YYNGEE. This CDR3 is built from 14 residues. The TCR sequence derives from a man between 18 and 29 years old with HIV. The sequenced sample was unsorted PBMCs, obtained 0.4 years before starting antiretroviral therapy. V gene TRBV9 combines with J gene TRBJ1-2; D is undetermined. CDR3 coding DNA: TGTGCCAGCAGCGTAGCCGTCCCCGCCTATGGCTACACCTTC. This encodes CASSVAVPAYGYTF.